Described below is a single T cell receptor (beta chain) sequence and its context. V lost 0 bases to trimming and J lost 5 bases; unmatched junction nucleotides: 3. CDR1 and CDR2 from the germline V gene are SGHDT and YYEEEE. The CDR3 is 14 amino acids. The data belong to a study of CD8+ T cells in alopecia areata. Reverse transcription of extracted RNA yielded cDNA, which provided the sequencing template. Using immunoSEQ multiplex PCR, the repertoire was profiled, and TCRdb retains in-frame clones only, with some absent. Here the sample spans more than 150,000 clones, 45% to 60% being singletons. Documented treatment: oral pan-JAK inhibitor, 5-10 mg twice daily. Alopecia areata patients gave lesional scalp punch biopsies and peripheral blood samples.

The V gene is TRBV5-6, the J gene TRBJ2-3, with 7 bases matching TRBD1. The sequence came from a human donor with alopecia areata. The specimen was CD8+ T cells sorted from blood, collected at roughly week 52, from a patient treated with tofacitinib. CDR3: CASSLEQGEDTQYF. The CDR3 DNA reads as TGTGCCAGCAGCTTGGAGCAGGGGGAAGATACGCAGTATTTT.